This T cell receptor beta chain originates from a study of T cell repertoires in cytomegalovirus infection. Study background: Use of recently identified HLA-C-restricted and well-studied HLA-B-restricted CMV epitopes was part of the study. Through public TCR beta signatures, both CMV infection and matching HLA type were indicated. Broader study findings: CMV-specific TCR beta clonotypes restricted by HLA-C dominated the ex vivo response.

This clonotype was detected a few times. Its cognate antigen is unknown. The ends lost 4 bases at V and 3 bases at J; junction bases unmatched: 5. The CDR3 covers 15 residues. CDR1 and CDR2 from the germline V gene are SGHVS and FNYEAQ. TCRdb called the reads again in MiXCR, with one record for every CDR3 protein. Of hundreds of thousands of distinct CDR3 sequences detected, roughly 30% appear once; the ten largest clones hold 15% to 20%. The chain has TRBV7-6 and TRBJ1-5, with 8 nucleotides matching TRBD1. The sequenced sample was cultured PBMCs, obtained from culture after CMV antigen stimulation. This receptor was taken from a human donor in good health (CMV status not recorded). Some clones in this sample may be carry-over from other donors' samples. DNA for the CDR3: TGTGCCAGCAGCTCCGGGACAGGATTCAATCAGCCCCAGCATTTT. Translation gives CASSSGTGFNQPQHF.